This T cell receptor beta chain stems from a study of blood T cell repertoires in COVID-19. V gave up 9 bases and J gave up 3 bases, with 15 bases separating them. CDR1 is SNHLY, CDR2 FYNNEI, per germline. The CDR3 contains 15 residues. The sample holds a few counts of this clone. Produced via immunoSEQ multiplex PCR; TCRdb's table is partial and in-frame only. The sample has about 120,000 clones, around 78% seen once; the top ten hold about 2.3%. The gene calls are TRBV2 and TRBJ1-6; weak D call: TRBD1 (6 bases). Sequencing used peripheral blood. This TCR came from a man between 65 and 85 years old with acute or convalescent COVID-19. CDR3: CARADRTDYNSPLHF. CDR3 in DNA: TGTGCCAGGGCTGACCGGACAGACTATAATTCACCCCTCCACTTT.